This TCR beta chain was sequenced during a study of blood T cell repertoires in COVID-19. In the source study's methods: Amplification with reference gene primers provided the estimates of nucleated cell counts. Clones were sequenced by immunoSEQ multiplex PCR, and TCRdb holds only the in-frame ones, with some missing. Clonal size and the V and J genes are those of that table, whereas D and trimming came from the DNA. This table holds more than 40,000 clones, about four fifths found once. Germline CDR1 and CDR2: MGHRA and YSYEKL. V lost 4 bases and J lost 6; bases outside the gene matches: 12. The CDR3 consists of 15 residues.

Sequencing was performed on peripheral blood. The source is a man over 45 with acute or convalescent COVID-19. The J gene is TRBJ2-7, the V gene TRBV4-1; the match to TRBD1 covers 7 bases. The CDR3 DNA reads TGCGCCAGCAGCCCCACAAAGGGGGCGCGTCTCGAGCAGTACTTC. Encoded protein: CASSPTKGARLEQYF.